There are many counts of the clone carrying this T cell receptor beta chain. What it binds is not known. The entry originates in a study of Graves' ophthalmopathy and Graves' hyperthyroidism. Study conclusions and caveats: A classifier, a 13-signature model, separated ophthalmopathy from stable hyperthyroidism with roughly 90% sensitivity and 75% to 82% specificity.

Exclusion criteria comprised other autoimmune diseases, uncontrolled infections, pregnancy or lactation in patients. This CDR3 contains 11 residues. CDR1 and CDR2 (germline): LGHNT, FRNRAP. The V end was cut by 5 bases, the J end by 4 bases, with 5 bases between. From RNA, the CDR3 regions of TCR beta chains were amplified and sequenced. HTBI primers were used in a first-round RT-PCR, which preceded a second-round multiplex PCR. TCRdb processed the multiplex PCR reads anew with MiXCR; each CDR3 protein has one entry. Among 300,000 or so distinct CDR3 sequences, 17% were seen once, and the ten largest hold around an eighth.

What was sequenced was peripheral blood. This TCR derives from an adult man with Graves' ophthalmopathy. The gene calls are TRBV12-5 and TRBJ2-5, with D tentatively TRBD2 (5 bases). The CDR3: CASGAGETQYF. The CDR3 nucleotides read TGTGCTAGTGGTGCGGGAGAGACCCAGTACTTC.